A single sample is the source of the 29 T cell receptor beta chains below, sequenced in a study of tumor-infiltrating lymphocytes in oesophageal squamous cell carcinoma. MiXCR was run by TCRdb on the PCR reads, yielding one entry per CDR3 protein. The sample carries 15,000 to 20,000 distinct CDR3 sequences, around 40% recorded once. Sample: blood. These receptor sequences come from a female donor with esophageal squamous cell carcinoma.

The chain uses TRBV7-2 and TRBJ2-5, with 10 nucleotides matching TRBD2. Germline CDR1 is SGHTA and CDR2 is FQGNSA. Germline trimming cut 2 bases from V and 5 bases from J; bases unmatched to any gene: 5. There are 15 residues in the CDR3. The CDR3 protein is CASSLWTSGGETQYF. The CDR3 bases are TGTGCCAGCAGCTTATGGACTAGCGGTGGCGAGACCCAGTACTTC.

Points on this clonotype: The CDR3 ends on some other residue instead of the conserved phenylalanine or tryptophan, so this is likely a read error. Because the CDR3's place on the DNA is in doubt, the DNA is left out and the CDR3 is given as listed by TCRdb. CDR3 residues: CASSPDRTSGYGYTFGS. The rearrangement uses TRBV6-1 and TRBJ2-1; TRBD1 is taken as the D call from the table, unchecked against the DNA. Germline CDR1 MNHNS, CDR2 SASEGT. A total of 17 residues make up the CDR3, ends included.

The rearrangement links TRBV7-3 to TRBJ2-5, with D perhaps TRBD1 (6 bases). V lost 0 bases and J 4 bases, leaving 6 bases between the germline ends. CDR1 is SGHTA, CDR2 FQGTGA, per germline. The CDR3 is 13 residues long. CDR3 residues: CASSLTGGETQYF. CDR3 sequence (DNA): TGTGCCAGCAGCTTAACAGGGGGAGAGACCCAGTACTTC.

This clonotype has a count of ten or more. In this CDR3 the conserved last residue, phenylalanine or tryptophan, is missing, so a read error is likely. The DNA is left out, because the CDR3 cannot be placed on it with certainty; the CDR3 is given as TCRdb lists it. This chain connects TRBV6-1 to TRBJ2-7; the D segment call TRBD1 is taken from the table without a DNA check. Both ends counted, the CDR3 spans 14 residues. The germline V gene encodes CDR1 MNHNS and CDR2 SASEGT. CDR3 amino acids: CASEGGLGGYTFGS.

As concerns this clonotype: A read error is possible here, since a much larger clone lies one base away. The chain combines TRBV20-1 with TRBJ1-1, with 8 bases matching TRBD1. The CDR3 extends over 16 amino acids. CDR1 is DFQATT, CDR2 SNEGSKA, per germline (reference sequence). V shed 7 bases, J shed 0 bases, and the junction held 13 bases outside the gene matches. In DNA form, the CDR3 reads TGCAGTGTTAGGGGAGACAGGGGTTGCATGAACACTGAAGCTTTCTTT. It yields the protein CSVRGDRGCMNTEAFF.

This clonotype showed up many times. The junction departs from germline at one end; a sequencing error may be responsible. This chain connects TRBV4-3 to TRBJ2-1, with a tentative D call TRBD1 (6 bases). Germline V CDR1 and CDR2: LGHNA, YSLEER. The CDR3 spans 14 residues. DNA of the CDR3: TGCGCCAGCAGCCAAACAACAGGGTCTAATGGGCAGTTCTTC. It is translated as CASSQTTGSNGQFF.

Ten or more counts support this clonotype. J is TRBJ1-5 and V is TRBV6-1; no definite D call. The CDR3 is made up of 12 amino acids. V was trimmed by 10 bases and J by 4 bases, leaving 11 bases between them. The germline V gene encodes CDR1 MNHNS and CDR2 SASEGT. The DNA for the CDR3 is TGTGCCACCAAGAGAGATAATCAGCCCCAGCATTTT. This sequence encodes CATKRDNQPQHF.

This clonotype was recorded many times. This chain connects TRBV7-6 to TRBJ2-3; D uncertain. V lost 1 base to trimming and J lost 6 bases, with 8 bases between them. CDR3 length equals 13 residues. Germline CDR1 reads SGHVS; CDR2 reads FNYEAQ. The CDR3 DNA reads TGTGCCAGCAGCTTAGAGTTCCCGGATACGCAGTATTTT. Encoded protein: CASSLEFPDTQYF.

This clonotype has a single count. The V gene is TRBV6-1, the J gene TRBJ2-7; 10 positions match TRBD2. The CDR3 is made up of 13 amino acids. The V segment lost 7 bases and the J segment 6 bases; nucleotides outside the gene matches: 6. Germline V gene sequence: CDR1 MNHNS, CDR2 SASEGT. The CDR3 nucleotides are TGTGCCAGCACCGCAGCGGGGGGGCGCGAGCAGTACTTC. Translating it yields CASTAAGGREQYF.

This chain connects TRBV6-1 to TRBJ2-1; 11 nucleotides match TRBD2. The DNA end is more similar to TRBJ2-4, so the J call may be wrong. The CDR3 is 17 residues long. The germline gives CDR1 MNHNS, CDR2 SASEGT. CDR3 in amino acids: CASTVRSSGRSQNIQYF. The CDR3 DNA reads TGTGCCAGCACCGTTCGGTCTAGCGGGAGGAGCCAAAACATTCAGTACTTC.

J is TRBJ2-3 and V is TRBV7-2; no firm D call. The V gene's germline CDR1 is SGHTA and CDR2 FQGNSA. The CDR3 has 14 amino acids. Trimming removed 5 bases from V and 4 bases from J, with 13 bases in between. The CDR3 sequence: CASSPSVVPDTQYF. The CDR3 DNA follows: TGTGCCAGCAGCCCTAGTGTAGTCCCAGATACGCAGTATTTT.

Points on this clonotype: Germline is not matched at one junction end, which may reflect a read error. V usage is TRBV7-2 and J usage is TRBJ2-5, with D perhaps matching TRBD2 (5 bases). The germline V gene has CDR1 SGHTA and CDR2 FQGNSA. This CDR3 contains 14 residues. CDR3 loop: CASSPERGYVESFF. The CDR3 bases are TGTGCCAGCAGCCCCGAACGAGGGTATGTGGAGTCTTTCTTC.

The J gene is TRBJ2-3, the V gene TRBV11-1; 10 bases agree with TRBD2. J was trimmed by 0 bases and V by 6 bases; bases with no gene match: 6. Per the germline V gene, CDR1 is SGHAT and CDR2 is FQDESV (reference sequence). The CDR3 has 16 amino acids. The CDR3 DNA reads as TGTGCCAGCAGTCTTGGACTAGCGGCTAGCACAGATACGCAGTATTTT. Translation gives CASSLGLAASTDTQYF.

The rearrangement joins TRBV7-2 to TRBJ2-1; D gene uncertain. In germline, CDR1 is SGHTA, CDR2 FQGNSA. This CDR3 has 15 amino acids. Trimming pared 4 bases from V and 2 bases from J, leaving 12 bases between. Written as DNA, the CDR3 is TGTGCCAGCAGCTCGATGCTTACAGCCTACAATGAGCAGTTCTTC. Its protein is CASSSMLTAYNEQFF.

The sample holds a few counts of this clonotype. In DNA, the CDR3 is TGTGCCACCCGACTAGCGGTCCAATACGAGCAGTACTTC. Translation gives CATRLAVQYEQYF. V and J are TRBV6-1 and TRBJ2-1, with 9 bases fitting TRBD2. Matching the DNA end better, TRBJ2-7 makes the J call doubtful. CDR1 and CDR2 from the germline V gene are MNHNS and SASEGT. The CDR3 sequence is 13 residues long.

The CDR3 nucleotides read TGTGCCACCAGCAGGACGGCCCGACTAGCGGGAGTAGATACGCAGTATTTT. This gives the protein CATSRTARLAGVDTQYF. The V and J genes are TRBV15 and TRBJ2-3, with 12 bases that match TRBD2. The CDR3 has 17 residues. The germline V gene has CDR1 LNHNV and CDR2 YYDKDF (reference sequence). V shed 3 bases and J 5 bases; nucleotides not matched to a gene: 9. Using reference TRBV15 and TRBJ2-3 for the parts outside the CDR3, the full variable domain is DAMVIQNPRYQVTQFGKPVTLSCSQTLNHNVMYWYQQKSSQAPKLLFHYYDKDFNNEADTPDNFQSRRPNTSFCFLDIRSPGLGDTAMYLCATSRTARLAGVDTQYFGPGTRLTVL.

For this clonotype: At one end the junction does not follow the germline gene, possibly because of a read error. V gene TRBV7-2 combines with J gene TRBJ2-5; the D is unclear. Germline CDR1 is SGHTA and CDR2 is FQGNSA. The CDR3 length is 12 residues. CDR3 bases: TGTGGCAGCAGCTTAGATCGGGAGACCCAGTACTTC. Residues: CGSSLDRETQYF.

The chain carries TRBV7-6 and TRBJ2-2; D perhaps matches TRBD2 (5 bases). V gave up 1 base and J gave up 4 bases, with 10 bases separating them. This CDR3 is built from 15 residues. Looked up from germline, CDR1 is SGHVS and CDR2 is FNYEAQ. CDR3 in DNA: TGTGCCAGCAGCTTAGGTACCCGGGGCACCGGGGAGCTGTTTTTT. Translating gives CASSLGTRGTGELFF.

This clonotype occurred many times. The V gene is TRBV7-9, the J gene TRBJ2-6; 9 bases fit TRBD1. CDR3 length equals 18 residues. Losses at the gene ends were 5 bases for V and 0 bases for J; bases not matched to a gene: 8. The germline V gene encodes CDR1 SEHNR and CDR2 FQNEAQ (reference sequence). CDR3 bases: TGTGCCAGCAGCGGAGAACGGGACAGGGTCTCTGGGGCCAACGTCCTGACTTTC. Its protein product is CASSGERDRVSGANVLTF.

Concerning this clonotype: No conserved phenylalanine or tryptophan ends this CDR3, so it is likely a read error. The chain employs TRBV7-9 and TRBJ2-3; 10 bases map to TRBD1. From germline, CDR1 is SEHNR and CDR2 FQNEAQ (reference sequence). The CDR3 loop spans 15 amino acids. The V segment lost 4 bases and the J segment 11 bases; nucleotides outside the gene matches: 12. CDR3 in amino acids: CASSSLRDRGTEQYV. For the CDR3, the DNA is TGTGCCAGCAGCTCCCTCCGGGACAGGGGCACCGAGCAGTATGTT.

J is TRBJ2-7 and V is TRBV7-6, with TRBD2 matching over 7 bases. This CDR3 is 13 amino acids long. Germline V gene sequence: CDR1 SGHVS, CDR2 FNYEAQ. The V gene end was trimmed by 5 bases and the J gene end by 4 bases; junction bases not matched to a gene: 5. CDR3 residues: CASSVGGGYEQYF. The CDR3 DNA is TGTGCCAGCAGCGTTGGGGGGGGTTACGAGCAGTACTTC.

The chain has TRBV28 and TRBJ2-2; D is ambiguous. V shed 5 bases and J shed 3 bases, with 7 bases lying between them. CDR3 length equals 13 residues. Germline values: CDR1 MDHEN, CDR2 SYDVKM. This chain's CDR3 is CASSGRYTGELFF. The DNA for the CDR3 is TGTGCCAGCAGTGGCCGGTACACCGGGGAGCTGTTTTTT. Using reference TRBV28 and TRBJ2-2 for the parts outside the CDR3, the full variable domain is DVKVTQSSRYLVKRTGEKVFLECVQDMDHENMFWYRQDPGLGLRLIYFSYDVKMKEKGDIPEGYSVSREKKERFSLILESASTNQTSMYLCASSGRYTGELFFGEGSRLTVL.

This clonotype was detected a few times. The CDR3 DNA follows: TGTGCCAGCTCACCTGTACATCCGATGAACACTGAAGCTTTCTTT. Translated: CASSPVHPMNTEAFF. The J gene is TRBJ1-1, the V gene TRBV18; unclear D gene. The V and J ends lost 3 bases and 0 bases respectively, with 11 bases between them. The germline V gene has CDR1 KGHSH and CDR2 LQKENI. The CDR3 loop spans 15 amino acids.

In this sample, this clonotype turned up a few times. The chain carries TRBV20-1 and TRBJ2-5; weak D call: TRBD2 (5 bases). This CDR3 has 12 amino acids. V was shortened by 3 bases and J by 4 bases, with 9 bases between the two germline ends. Germline-derived CDR1 and CDR2 are DFQATT and SNEGSKA (reference sequence). This chain's CDR3 is CSASPAGETQYF. The DNA of the CDR3 is TGCAGTGCTAGCCCGGCGGGAGAGACCCAGTACTTC.

The genes are TRBV7-6 and TRBJ2-3; 9 nucleotides line up with TRBD1. The J call may be wrong; the DNA end is better matched by TRBJ2-7. The CDR3 has 16 residues. Germline V CDR1 and CDR2: SGHVS, FNYEAQ. The CDR3 DNA reads as TGTGCCAGCAGCTTAGCCTCCGACAGGGGGTCAGGCGAGCAGTACTTC. Translation gives CASSLASDRGSGEQYF.

In this sample, this clonotype turned up many times. This chain uses TRBV19 with TRBJ2-5; D is uncertain. The CDR3 totals 15 residues. Germline CDR1 is LNHDA and CDR2 is SQIVND (reference sequence). V lost 1 base, J lost 5 bases, and 14 bases lay in between. The CDR3 nucleotides read TGTGCCAGTAGTATAGGGGGTAACCTCCGGGAGACCCAGTACTTC. Its protein is CASSIGGNLRETQYF.

The CDR3 loop reads CASSLGLADFTDTQYF. The CDR3 DNA reads as TGTGCCAGCAGCTTAGGACTAGCGGATTTCACAGATACGCAGTATTTT. The V gene is TRBV7-4, the J gene TRBJ2-3, with TRBD2 matching 9 bases. The CDR3 length is 16 residues. Germline CDR1 SGHVT, CDR2 SQSDAQ. V gave up 1 base and J gave up 2 bases; unmatched junction bases: 4.

This clonotype is judged medium-sized. This rearrangement joins TRBV6-1 to TRBJ1-6, with 8 bases identical to TRBD1. This CDR3 spans 13 amino acids. Looked up from germline, CDR1 is MNHNS and CDR2 is SASEGT. J was trimmed by 6 bases and V by 6 bases; bases with no gene match: 1. For the CDR3, the DNA is TGTGCCAGCAGGGACAGGGTTAATTCACCCCTCCACTTT. Amino acid sequence: CASRDRVNSPLHF.

This clonotype was observed at least ten times. In DNA form, the CDR3 reads TGCGCCAGCAGTGAGACGGGACAGGCCGCCACAGATACGCAGTATTTT. Translated, it gives CASSETGQAATDTQYF. The J gene is TRBJ2-3, the V gene TRBV10-1, with 8 bases fitting TRBD1. The CDR3 is 16 residues long. Germline CDR1 WNHNN, CDR2 SYGVQD (reference sequence). Losses at the gene ends were 2 bases for V and 2 bases for J; bases not matched to a gene: 6.